The 24 T cell receptor beta chains in this list originate from one sample, sequenced in a study of blood T cell repertoires in COVID-19. Some clones are missing from TCRdb's copy, which holds only in-frame ones; the method was immunoSEQ multiplex PCR. The table lists approximately 35,000 clones, about 80% of them singletons. Sequenced sample: peripheral blood. The source of these receptors is a man at least 80 years old with acute or convalescent COVID-19.

V is TRBV2 and J is TRBJ2-7, with TRBD1 as a possible D gene (5 bases). V was clipped by 4 bases and J by 2 bases, with 12 bases between them. The germline gives CDR1 SNHLY, CDR2 FYNNEI. The CDR3 runs 14 residues. CDR3 loop: CASSAGSLAYEQYF. As DNA, the CDR3 is TGTGCCAGCAGTGCAGGGTCACTGGCCTACGAGCAGTACTTC.

J is TRBJ2-7 and V is TRBV27; 12 nucleotides line up with TRBD2. The V gene end was trimmed by 2 bases and the J gene end by 8 bases; junction bases not matched to a gene: 7. Germline V CDR1 and CDR2: MNHEY, SMNVEV (reference sequence). The CDR3 totals 15 residues. The CDR3 nucleotides are TGTGCCAGCAGTTTAGCCGGGACTAGCGGGCGAAAGCAGTACTTC. As protein: CASSLAGTSGRKQYF.

The chain recombines TRBV18 with TRBJ2-7, with 10 bases lining up with TRBD2. The ends lost 6 bases at V and 2 bases at J; junction bases unmatched: 13. The CDR3 sequence is 17 residues long. From germline, CDR1 is KGHSH and CDR2 LQKENI. This CDR3 is CASSKLPRTSGTYEQYF. The CDR3 coding sequence is TGTGCCAGCTCCAAACTCCCTAGGACTAGCGGAACCTACGAGCAGTACTTC.

The gene calls are TRBV5-4 and TRBJ2-7, with 10 nucleotides matching TRBD1. This CDR3 region has 15 residues. J lost 0 bases, V lost 1 base, and 1 base had no gene match. The germline V gene has CDR1 SGHNT and CDR2 YYREEE (reference sequence). The CDR3 is CASSLRTGGSYEQYF. For the CDR3, the DNA is TGTGCCAGCAGCTTGCGGACAGGGGGCTCCTACGAGCAGTACTTC.

The genes are TRBV20-1 and TRBJ2-3, with TRBD2 identical over 7 bases. V lost 3 bases, J lost 3 bases, and 9 bases stayed unmatched. Germline V CDR1 and CDR2: DFQATT, SNEGSKA (reference sequence). The CDR3 length is 15 residues. The CDR3 DNA reads TGCAGTGCTAGTCGGGCGGCGGGGGAAACAGATACGCAGTATTTT. Protein product: CSASRAAGETDTQYF.

This chain links TRBV7-3 with TRBJ2-7; 8 bases are a match to TRBD1. Unmatched junction bases numbered 6, after V lost 4 bases and J lost 7 bases. CDR3 length: 13 amino acids. CDR1 is SGHTA and CDR2 is FQGTGA in the germline V gene. DNA of the CDR3: TGTGCCAGCAGCTCGGACAGGGTAATGGAGCAGTACTTC. This sequence encodes CASSSDRVMEQYF.

The chain joins TRBV30 to TRBJ2-7; TRBD2 agrees at 11 bases. The germline CDR1 and CDR2 sequences are GTSNPN and SVGIG (reference sequence). V dropped 5 bases and J dropped 2; count of bases not matched to a gene: 2. There are 13 residues in the CDR3. CDR3: CAWVLAGAYEQYF. As DNA, the CDR3 is TGTGCCTGGGTACTAGCGGGAGCCTACGAGCAGTACTTC.

J is TRBJ1-1 and V is TRBV11-1, with a weak D call TRBD1 (6 bases). Trimming removed 9 bases at V and 4 bases at J, with 18 bases between. CDR3 size: 14 residues. Germline lookup yields CDR1 SGHAT and CDR2 FQDESV (reference sequence). Written as DNA, the CDR3 is TGTGCCAGTGGATCGGGGGGCGGCATCACTGAAGCTTTCTTT. As protein: CASGSGGGITEAFF. The full variable domain, its missing parts supplied by reference TRBV11-1 and TRBJ1-1, is EAEVAQSPRYKITEKSQAVAFWCDPISGHATLYWYRQILGQGPELLVQFQDESVVDDSQLPKDRFSAERLKGVDSTLKIQPAELGDSAMYLCASGSGGGITEAFFGQGTRLTVV.

The chain is built from TRBV18 and TRBJ2-7; 7 bases are a match to TRBD1. The CDR3 is 16 residues long. J gave up 3 bases and V 3 bases, and 11 bases lay outside the gene matches. Germline assignment: CDR1 KGHSH and CDR2 LQKENI. The CDR3, as DNA: TGTGCCAGCTCACCCTCCCCCCGACAGGGCCGCTACGAGCAGTACTTC. Protein sequence: CASSPSPRQGRYEQYF.

The V call is TRBV6-2 or TRBV6-3, the J call TRBJ1-3; perhaps TRBD1 as D (6 bases). The CDR3 length is 17 residues. Between the trimmed V and J ends, which lost 0 bases and 0 bases, there was a span of 12 bases. CDR1 is MNHEY, CDR2 SVGEGT, per germline. The CDR3 spells CASSYSKGDLSGNTIYF. The CDR3 DNA is TGTGCCAGCAGTTACTCGAAGGGGGACCTCTCTGGAAACACCATATATTTT.

V and J are TRBV3-1 (or the pseudogene TRBV3-2) and TRBJ1-2; D call uncertain. Germline V lookup: CDR1 LGHDT, CDR2 YNNKEL (reference sequence). Trimming shortened V by 3 bases and J by 4 bases, and 15 bases separated the two germline ends. The CDR3 runs to 15 residues. CDR3: CASSQALSRVYGYTF. The DNA of the CDR3 is TGTGCCAGCAGCCAGGCCCTCTCTCGGGTCTATGGCTACACCTTC.

This clone occurred a few times. The gene calls are TRBV10-3 and TRBJ1-4; no definite D call. Trimming left V 8 bases short and J 8 bases short, with 9 bases between. CDR1 is ENHRY, CDR2 SYGVKD, per germline. The CDR3 length is 11 residues. CDR3 in DNA: TGTGCCATCGGGAGAGGGGAAAAACTGTTTTTT. Translation gives CAIGRGEKLFF.

This chain connects TRBV6-5 to TRBJ2-2; D perhaps matches TRBD2 (5 bases). Trimming took 8 bases from V and 0 from J, leaving 7 bases between them. The CDR3 sequence is 13 residues long. Germline CDR1 reads MNHEY; CDR2 reads SVGAGI. The CDR3, as DNA: TGTGCCAGCGGACTCCCGAACACCGGGGAGCTGTTTTTT. It encodes CASGLPNTGELFF.

The chain has TRBV18 and TRBJ1-5; D is perhaps TRBD1 (5 bases). Germline V lookup: CDR1 KGHSH, CDR2 LQKENI. The germline V and J ends were trimmed by 6 bases and 1 base, with 10 bases remaining between them. The CDR3 loop spans 14 amino acids. The CDR3 loop reads CASSEGRSNQPQHF. CDR3 DNA: TGTGCCAGCTCGGAGGGACGGAGCAATCAGCCCCAGCATTTT.

The chain is built from TRBV6-6 and TRBJ2-3; TRBD1 agrees at 7 bases. V shed 2 bases, J shed 6 bases, and the junction held 5 bases outside the gene matches. Per the germline V gene, CDR1 is MNHNY and CDR2 is SVGAGI (reference sequence). The CDR3 is 14 residues long. CDR3 DNA: TGTGCCAGCAGTTACGGCAGGGGGAAGGATACGCAGTATTTT. It yields the protein CASSYGRGKDTQYF.

The V gene is TRBV18, the J gene TRBJ1-4, with 7 bases identical to TRBD1. The CDR3 consists of 15 residues. Looked up from germline, CDR1 is KGHSH and CDR2 is LQKENI. V shed 1 base and J 2 bases; nucleotides not matched to a gene: 1. The CDR3 region is CASSPQTGTNEKLFF. For the CDR3, the DNA is TGTGCCAGCTCACCACAGACAGGGACTAATGAAAAACTGTTTTTT.

The chain is built from TRBV7-9 and TRBJ2-5; D is ambiguous. The CDR3 runs 13 residues. In germline, CDR1 is SEHNR, CDR2 FQNEAQ (reference sequence). With 7 bases removed from V and 5 bases from J, the gap between germline ends came to 14 bases. This CDR3 reads CASTPEAQETQYF. The CDR3, as DNA: TGTGCCAGCACCCCTGAGGCCCAGGAGACCCAGTACTTC.

This clone was seen ten or more times. This chain joins TRBV6-1 and TRBJ2-2; 8 bases line up with TRBD2. Trimming at V came to 0 bases and at J to 7 bases, leaving 7 bases not matched to a gene. Germline CDR1 is MNHNS and CDR2 is SASEGT. CDR3 size: 16 residues. The CDR3 here is CASSEASGVGGGELFF. In nucleotides, the CDR3 is TGTGCCAGCAGTGAAGCTAGCGGGGTAGGGGGCGGGGAGCTGTTTTTT.

This chain uses TRBV4-3 with TRBJ2-5, with D possibly TRBD2 on 5 matching bases. The CDR3 is 16 residues long. V was clipped by 5 bases and J by 4 bases, with 20 bases between them. Germline V gene sequence: CDR1 LGHNA, CDR2 YSLEER. CDR3: CASSTRAEGWIETQYF. Written as DNA, the CDR3 is TGCGCCAGCAGCACAAGAGCCGAGGGTTGGATAGAGACCCAGTACTTC.

The genes are TRBV5-3 and TRBJ2-6; 11 bases are a match to TRBD2. TRBV5-3 counts as an open reading frame of uncertain function. Unmatched junction bases numbered 7, after V lost 5 bases and J lost 0 bases. This CDR3 contains 18 residues. The CDR3 region is CARRSYSGRASGANVLTF. The CDR3 coding sequence is TGTGCCAGAAGGTCGTATAGCGGGAGGGCCTCTGGGGCCAACGTCCTGACTTTC.

The chain recombines TRBV7-9 with TRBJ2-7; a weak D match, TRBD2 (5 bases). The CDR3 is made up of 12 amino acids. Germline assignment: CDR1 SEHNR and CDR2 FQNEAQ (reference sequence). Trimming cost V 6 bases and J 2 bases, with 8 bases left between them. CDR3 sequence: CASRGETYEQYF. CDR3 nucleotide sequence: TGTGCCAGCAGGGGAGAGACCTACGAGCAGTACTTC. Using reference TRBV7-9 and TRBJ2-7 for the parts outside the CDR3, the full variable domain is DTGVSQNPRHKITKRGQNVTFRCDPISEHNRLYWYRQTLGQGPEFLTYFQNEAQLEKSRLLSDRFSAERPKGSFSTLEIQRTEQGDSAMYLCASRGETYEQYFGPGTRLTVT.

The chain is built from TRBV5-1 and TRBJ2-2, with 10 bases fitting TRBD2. The germline V gene has CDR1 SGHRS and CDR2 YFSETQ. The CDR3 extends over 15 amino acids. V trimming: 4 bases; J trimming: 1 base; junction bases outside the gene matches: 1. The CDR3 region is CASSRTSGNTGELFF. CDR3 DNA sequence: TGCGCCAGCAGCCGGACTAGCGGGAACACCGGGGAGCTGTTTTTT. Full variable domain (missing parts from reference TRBV5-1 and TRBJ2-2): KAGVTQTPRYLIKTRGQQVTLSCSPISGHRSVSWYQQTPGQGLQFLFEYFSETQRNKGNFPGRFSGRQFSNSRSEMNVSTLELGDSALYLCASSRTSGNTGELFFGEGSRLTVL.

The gene calls are TRBV6-5 and TRBJ2-1; unclear D gene. Trimming cost V 6 bases and J 8 bases, with 8 bases left between them. This CDR3 is 11 amino acids long. Germline loops: CDR1 MNHEY, CDR2 SVGAGI. Here the CDR3 DNA reads TGTGCCAGCAGCTACGAGGATGAGCAGTTCTTC. This codes for CASSYEDEQFF.

Remarks on this clone: Other DNA sequences in this sample translate to the same CDR3. The chain links TRBV19 to TRBJ2-5, with 9 bases lining up with TRBD2. J gave up 4 bases and V 6 bases, and 0 bases lay outside the gene matches. Germline CDR1 reads LNHDA; CDR2 reads SQIVND (reference sequence). The CDR3 is 12 residues long. The CDR3 region is CASRLAGETQYF. Here the CDR3 DNA reads TGTGCCAGTAGACTAGCGGGAGAGACCCAGTACTTC. Filled out from reference TRBV19 and TRBJ2-5, the complete variable domain reads DGGITQSPKYLFRKEGQNVTLSCEQNLNHDAMYWYRQDPGQGLRLIYYSQIVNDFQKGDIAEGYSVSREKKESFPLTVTSAQKNPTAFYLCASRLAGETQYFGPGTRLLVL.